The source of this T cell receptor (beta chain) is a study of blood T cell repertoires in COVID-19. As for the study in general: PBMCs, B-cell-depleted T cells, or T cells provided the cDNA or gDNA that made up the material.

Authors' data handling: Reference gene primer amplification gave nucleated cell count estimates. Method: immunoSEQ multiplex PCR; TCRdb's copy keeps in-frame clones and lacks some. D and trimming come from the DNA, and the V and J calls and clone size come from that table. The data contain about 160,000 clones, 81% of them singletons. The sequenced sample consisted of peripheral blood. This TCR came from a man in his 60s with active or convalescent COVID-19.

CDR3 bases: TGTGCCAGCAGCGGACAGGCCTACCAAGAGACCCAGTACTTC. It specifies CASSGQAYQETQYF. The V call is TRBV7-9, the J call TRBJ2-5, with 7 positions matching TRBD1. The CDR3 is 14 residues long. V shed 5 bases, J shed 0 bases, and the junction held 3 bases outside the gene matches. Germline loops: CDR1 SEHNR, CDR2 FQNEAQ (reference sequence).